A selection of T cell receptor beta chains follows, all from one sample in a study of beta chain features in type 1 diabetes. Sequencing was performed with immunoSEQ multiplex PCR; in TCRdb, only in-frame clones are kept and a portion is missing. Here the sample spans 240,000 or so clones, 20% being singletons. Specimen: naive CD4+ T cells from blood. These receptors were taken from a woman aged 40 to 50 with type 1 diabetes. Both conserved end residues are part of each CDR3. The order of the fields is D gene, clone size, V gene, J gene, CDR3 protein, CDR3 DNA. The D gene is left open where the match is weak. The size field is filled for only some rows; it gives once, few, many or a size class.

D: TRBD2
size: NA
V: TRBV9
J: TRBJ2-3
CDR3: CASSLGLGLAGTDTQYF
DNA: TGTGCCAGCAGCCTAGGCCTGGGACTAGCGGGAACCGATACGCAGTATTTT

D: TRBD1
size: NA
V: TRBV13
J: TRBJ1-2
CDR3: CASSLPGQGAGYTF
DNA: TGTGCCAGCAGCCTTCCGGGACAGGGAGCCGGCTACACCTTC

D: TRBD2
size: NA
V: TRBV28
J: TRBJ2-1
CDR3: CASSLSRLAGYNEQFF
DNA: TGTGCCAGCAGTTTGTCCCGACTAGCGGGGTACAATGAGCAGTTCTTC

D: NA
size: NA
V: TRBV20-1
J: TRBJ2-1
CDR3: CSAGTSNEQFF
DNA: TGCAGTGCTGGGACTTCTAATGAGCAGTTCTTC

D: NA
size: NA
V: TRBV7-2
J: TRBJ2-1
CDR3: CASSLEVSYNEQFF
DNA: TGTGCCAGCAGCTTAGAAGTCAGCTACAATGAGCAGTTCTTC

D: NA
size: few
V: TRBV6-5
J: TRBJ1-2
CDR3: CASSYSESRDGYTF
DNA: TGTGCCAGCAGTTACTCGGAGAGCCGAGATGGCTACACCTTC

D: TRBD1
size: once
V: TRBV7-9
J: TRBJ1-4
CDR3: CASTPTGKNEKLFF
DNA: TGTGCCAGCACCCCGACAGGGAAAAATGAAAAACTGTTTTTT

D: TRBD2
size: few
V: TRBV28
J: TRBJ2-5
CDR3: CASSLSLAGGGETQYF
DNA: TGTGCCAGCAGTTTATCGCTAGCGGGAGGGGGAGAGACCCAGTACTTC

D: TRBD1
size: few
V: TRBV20-1
J: TRBJ1-5
CDR3: CSARGNQPQHF
DNA: TGCAGTGCCAGGGGGAATCAGCCCCAGCATTTT

D: TRBD1
size: NA
V: TRBV11-1
J: TRBJ2-1
CDR3: CASSPQGVNEQFF
DNA: TGTGCCAGCAGTCCTCAGGGGGTGAATGAGCAGTTCTTC

D: NA
size: NA
V: TRBV18
J: TRBJ2-7
CDR3: CASSPGAGYEQYF
DNA: TGTGCCAGCTCACCGGGGGCAGGCTACGAGCAGTACTTC

D: NA
size: few
V: TRBV7-7
J: TRBJ2-5
CDR3: CASSLEGAAETQYF
DNA: TGTGCTAGCAGCTTAGAAGGGGCGGCGGAGACCCAGTACTTC

D: TRBD2
size: few
V: TRBV7-2
J: TRBJ2-7
CDR3: CASSPLGREVSEQYF
DNA: TGTGCCAGCAGCCCTCTAGGGCGGGAGGTGAGCGAGCAGTACTTC

D: NA
size: few
V: TRBV15
J: TRBJ1-1
CDR3: CATSRDIMGGTEAFF
DNA: TGTGCCACCAGCAGAGATATCATGGGGGGAACTGAAGCTTTCTTT

D: NA
size: few
V: TRBV14
J: TRBJ2-1
CDR3: CASSQHLANEQFF
DNA: TGTGCCAGCAGCCAACACTTAGCCAATGAGCAGTTCTTC

D: NA
size: NA
V: TRBV4-3
J: TRBJ1-5
CDR3: CASSQVLGGNQPQHF
DNA: TGCGCCAGCAGCCAAGTTCTCGGGGGGAATCAGCCCCAGCATTTT

D: NA
size: NA
V: TRBV4-2
J: TRBJ2-5
CDR3: CASSQDSGAQYF
DNA: TGTGCCAGCAGCCAAGACTCCGGAGCCCAGTACTTC

D: NA
size: few
V: TRBV9
J: TRBJ1-1
CDR3: CASSAQGTNTEAFF
DNA: TGTGCCAGCAGCGCGCAGGGGACGAACACTGAAGCTTTCTTT

D: NA
size: few
V: TRBV30
J: TRBJ2-7
CDR3: CAWSGESSYEQYF
DNA: TGTGCCTGGAGTGGGGAGTCCTCCTACGAGCAGTACTTC

D: TRBD1
size: NA
V: TRBV7-9
J: TRBJ1-4
CDR3: CASSSWTGLNEKLFF
DNA: TGTGCCAGCAGCTCCTGGACAGGCCTTAATGAAAAACTGTTTTTT

D: TRBD1
size: few
V: TRBV12-5
J: TRBJ2-3
CDR3: CASGWGQSTDTQYF
DNA: TGTGCTAGTGGTTGGGGACAGAGCACAGATACGCAGTATTTT

D: NA
size: few
V: TRBV4-1
J: TRBJ1-1
CDR3: CASSQDGLRGAFDTEAFF
DNA: TGCGCCAGCAGCCAAGATGGCCTTCGGGGGGCATTCGACACTGAAGCTTTCTTT

D: NA
size: few
V: TRBV29-1
J: TRBJ1-3
CDR3: CSAAGVSPGNTIYF
DNA: TGCAGCGCAGCCGGGGTGAGCCCTGGAAACACCATATATTTT

D: NA
size: NA
V: TRBV7-2
J: TRBJ2-5
CDR3: CASSLTGEYQETQYF
DNA: TGTGCCAGCAGCTTGACGGGGGAGTACCAAGAGACCCAGTACTTC

D: TRBD1
size: NA
V: TRBV29-1
J: TRBJ2-1
CDR3: CSAWDSWSYNEQFF
DNA: TGCAGCGCGTGGGACAGTTGGTCCTACAATGAGCAGTTCTTC

D: TRBD2
size: NA
V: TRBV30
J: TRBJ2-5
CDR3: CAWSPTRTSGIQETQYF
DNA: TGTGCCTGGAGTCCCACGAGGACTAGCGGGATCCAAGAGACCCAGTACTTC

D: TRBD2
size: few
V: TRBV29-1
J: TRBJ2-1
CDR3: CSAESTSGRGEQFF
DNA: TGCAGCGCTGAATCGACTAGCGGGAGAGGGGAGCAGTTCTTC

D: TRBD2
size: NA
V: TRBV5-1
J: TRBJ2-1
CDR3: CASSGGVGTSGGLTSYNEQFF
DNA: TGCGCCAGCAGCGGAGGAGTCGGGACTAGCGGGGGCTTGACGTCTTACAATGAGCAGTTCTTC

D: TRBD1
size: NA
V: TRBV18
J: TRBJ1-2
CDR3: CASSPATGGNYGYTF
DNA: TGTGCCAGCTCACCCGCGACAGGGGGCAACTATGGCTACACCTTC

D: TRBD1
size: once
V: TRBV7-3
J: TRBJ2-1
CDR3: CATSMRQGDYNEQFF
DNA: TGTGCCACCTCCATGAGACAGGGCGATTACAATGAGCAGTTCTTC

D: NA
size: NA
V: TRBV30
J: TRBJ1-4
CDR3: CAWDGGEKLFF
DNA: TGTGCCTGGGACGGGGGGGAAAAACTGTTTTTT

D: TRBD2
size: NA
V: TRBV2
J: TRBJ2-7
CDR3: CASSGGGRGSYEQYF
DNA: TGTGCCAGCAGTGGTGGAGGGAGGGGCTCCTACGAGCAGTACTTC

D: TRBD2
size: NA
V: TRBV28
J: TRBJ2-1
CDR3: CASSYLDGRVYNEQFF
DNA: TGTGCCAGCAGTTACTTGGATGGGAGGGTATACAATGAGCAGTTCTTC

D: NA
size: NA
V: TRBV18
J: TRBJ2-5
CDR3: CASSPSGNQETQYF
DNA: TGTGCCAGCTCACCATCAGGGAACCAAGAGACCCAGTACTTC

D: NA
size: NA
V: TRBV10-3
J: TRBJ2-7
CDR3: CAISESPYEQYF
DNA: TGTGCCATCAGTGAAAGCCCCTACGAGCAGTACTTC

D: NA
size: few
V: TRBV6-6
J: TRBJ2-1
CDR3: CATLERSSYNEQFF
DNA: TGTGCCACCCTAGAGAGAAGCTCCTACAATGAGCAGTTCTTC

D: NA
size: NA
V: TRBV29-1
J: TRBJ1-1
CDR3: CSVVGQRMNTEAFF
DNA: TGCAGCGTTGTTGGACAGCGCATGAACACTGAAGCTTTCTTT

D: TRBD2
size: few
V: TRBV19
J: TRBJ2-3
CDR3: CATGRSGSKTDTQYF
DNA: TGTGCCACCGGCAGGAGCGGGAGTAAGACAGATACGCAGTATTTT

D: NA
size: few
V: TRBV9
J: TRBJ2-5
CDR3: CASSVAPGETQYF
DNA: TGTGCCAGCAGCGTAGCCCCGGGGGAGACCCAGTACTTC

D: NA
size: few
V: TRBV29-1
J: TRBJ1-3
CDR3: CSVAPLGLSSGNTIYF
DNA: TGCAGCGTTGCGCCTTTAGGACTGAGCTCTGGAAACACCATATATTTT

D: NA
size: NA
V: TRBV5-4
J: TRBJ1-1
CDR3: CASTLGSNTEAFF
DNA: TGTGCCAGCACCTTAGGGAGTAACACTGAAGCTTTCTTT

D: NA
size: few
V: TRBV5-1
J: TRBJ2-7
CDR3: CASGPGSLYEQYF
DNA: TGCGCCAGCGGCCCCGGGTCCCTCTACGAGCAGTACTTC

D: TRBD1
size: NA
V: TRBV28
J: TRBJ1-1
CDR3: CASSLTGETEAFF
DNA: TGTGCCAGCAGTTTAACAGGGGAGACTGAAGCTTTCTTT

D: TRBD2
size: few
V: TRBV11-2
J: TRBJ2-5
CDR3: CASRYPTSGEETQYF
DNA: TGTGCCAGCAGATACCCCACTAGCGGCGAAGAGACCCAGTACTTC

D: TRBD1
size: NA
V: TRBV29-1
J: TRBJ2-2
CDR3: CSVGQGANTGELFF
DNA: TGCAGCGTTGGGCAGGGGGCGAACACCGGGGAGCTGTTTTTT

D: NA
size: NA
V: TRBV4-3
J: TRBJ1-5
CDR3: CASSQDAGMGNQPQHF
DNA: TGCGCCAGCAGCCAAGATGCGGGGATGGGCAATCAGCCCCAGCATTTT

D: TRBD1
size: NA
V: TRBV2
J: TRBJ1-4
CDR3: CASSSTGFEKLFF
DNA: TGTGCCAGCAGCTCGACAGGGTTTGAAAAACTGTTTTTT

D: NA
size: few
V: TRBV27
J: TRBJ2-5
CDR3: CASSQGTRQETQYF
DNA: TGTGCCAGCAGTCAAGGGACACGCCAAGAGACCCAGTACTTC

D: NA
size: NA
V: TRBV2
J: TRBJ1-1
CDR3: CASSEYGEDTEAFF
DNA: TGTGCCAGCAGTGAGTACGGGGAGGACACTGAAGCTTTCTTT

D: TRBD1
size: few
V: TRBV29-1
J: TRBJ1-1
CDR3: CSVGQGAAEAFF
DNA: TGCAGCGTCGGACAGGGGGCGGCTGAAGCTTTCTTT

D: NA
size: few
V: TRBV6-5
J: TRBJ1-5
CDR3: CASTPEWGRNQPQHF
DNA: TGTGCCAGCACCCCAGAATGGGGCCGCAATCAGCCCCAGCATTTT

D: NA
size: few
V: TRBV28
J: TRBJ2-6
CDR3: CASSSGHAGANVLTF
DNA: TGTGCCAGCAGTTCTGGACACGCTGGGGCCAACGTCCTGACTTTC

D: TRBD1
size: few
V: TRBV5-4
J: TRBJ2-5
CDR3: CASSPEQGRRTQYF
DNA: TGTGCCAGCAGCCCTGAACAGGGGCGACGGACCCAGTACTTC

D: TRBD1
size: few
V: TRBV6-5
J: TRBJ1-2
CDR3: CASSLGQGGGYTF
DNA: TGTGCCAGCAGTTTGGGACAGGGCGGGGGCTACACCTTC

D: NA
size: few
V: TRBV4-2
J: TRBJ2-3
CDR3: CASSQDFENTQYF
DNA: TGTGCCAGCAGCCAAGACTTCGAGAATACGCAGTATTTT

D: NA
size: few
V: TRBV23-1
J: TRBJ1-1
CDR3: CASTSTEAFF
DNA: TGCGCCAGCACCTCGACAGAAGCTTTCTTT

D: NA
size: NA
V: TRBV5-4
J: TRBJ1-5
CDR3: CASSAGLSNQPQHF
DNA: TGTGCCAGCAGCGCAGGGCTTAGCAATCAGCCCCAGCATTTT

D: TRBD1
size: NA
V: TRBV9
J: TRBJ1-4
CDR3: CASSVTGDNEKLFF
DNA: TGTGCCAGCAGCGTGACAGGGGATAATGAAAAACTGTTTTTT

D: TRBD1
size: few
V: TRBV7-9
J: TRBJ1-1
CDR3: CASSSRLDRGQLEAFF
DNA: TGTGCCAGCAGCTCGCGCCTGGACAGGGGCCAACTCGAAGCTTTCTTT